The T cell receptor (beta chain) under discussion was sequenced for a study of blood T cell repertoires in COVID-19. Study as a whole: The United States, Italy and Spain provided the acute and convalescent COVID-19 samples. The cDNA or gDNA used as material had been derived from T cells, B-cell-depleted T cells, or PBMCs.

The table lists this clone with a count of one. As originally analysed: Amplified reference gene primers provided the basis for estimating nucleated cell counts. The protocol was immunoSEQ multiplex PCR, while the TCRdb copy is restricted to in-frame clones and leaves out a portion. V, J and clone size are those of that table, while D and trimming were read from the DNA. The sample has over 100,000 clones, roughly 80% seen once; the top ten hold roughly 4.4%. V shed 5 bases, J shed 5 bases, and the junction held 11 bases outside the gene matches. The CDR3 consists of 16 residues. Germline lookup yields CDR1 LNHDA and CDR2 SQIVND (reference sequence).

The TCR sequence derives from a human donor in a cohort sampled during active COVID-19. V usage is TRBV19 and J usage is TRBJ1-4; 7 bases fit TRBD1. The sample was peripheral blood. The CDR3 DNA reads as TGTGCCAGTAGTTCAAGACCGGGACAGACAAATGAAAAACTGTTTTTT. It translates to CASSSRPGQTNEKLFF.